This record concerns one T cell receptor beta chain sequence. Its binding antigen is unknown. There are no base qualities to consult, and no much larger clone falls within one base. Library prep was done by 5' RACE. The instrument was an Illumina HiSeq 2500. A second PCR of roughly 6 to 11 cycles was run with a J-beta primer mix and a sample-barcoded 5' primer. A unique molecular identifier was introduced onto each TCR beta cDNA molecule by a template-switch 5' adaptor carrying 12 random nucleotides. Each sample yielded at least 3 million CDR3-containing paired-end reads. First-strand cDNA was synthesized from all RNA with the Mint cDNA synthesis kit, primed by a TRBC-specific oligonucleotide. All cDNA was treated with uracil-DNA glycosylase and then went through a first 18-cycle PCR with the universal primers M1SS and BC2_uni_R. The authors' pipeline ran thus. Normalization of each sample was performed by random selection of 1 million high-quality reads, each carrying a distinct molecular identifier. Instead of being binned into consensus sequences, reads that shared molecular identifiers were thrown out. MiTCR, set to a Q25 quality threshold and the strictest error-elimination algorithm, was used for CDR3 identification, clonotype clustering and error correction. A nonparametric unseen species model with Euler transformation was used to estimate a lower bound on total TCR beta diversity. TCRdb reran the public reads through fastp at Q25 and MiXCR, keeping productive beta chains. CDR3 protein sequences are deduplicated, and each keeps its most common genes and DNA. TCRdb, not the authors, supplied the V and J calls. The sample table lists about 1.7 million distinct CDR3 sequences, 25% to 30% of them with a count of one. Together, the top ten hold roughly 8% of the sample.

Donors were 30 to 45 systemically healthy Caucasian individuals from Russia aged roughly 6 to 90 years. Ten milliliters of peripheral blood were drawn from each donor into EDTA-treated Vacutainer tubes. Ficoll-Paque density-gradient centrifugation was used to isolate PBMCs, with at least 6.5 million per sample. Trizol reagent was used to extract total RNA from PBMCs, with at least 6 micrograms per sample. Naive CD45RAhigh/CD27high T cell percentages were measured by flow cytometry on a PBMC aliquot from every donor. The data are from a study of blood T cells in healthy people across ages (dated by TCRdb to about 2015). General notes on the study: In model experiments, template switching captured about one uniquely barcoded TCR beta cDNA molecule for every two T cells. Age-related changes in TCR beta repertoire diversity were measured in the study by deep sequencing normalized with unique cDNA molecular identifiers. The donors were split into four age groups: young (average approximately 16 years), middle-aged (around 37), aged (roughly 68) and long-lived (approximately 80). To avoid experimental bias, donors of different ages were spread randomly across the sequencing lanes. Using the same blood draw, the study looked at two additional independent replicas of 1 million unique cDNA reads for two donors, one aged 18 to 30 and the other aged 80 or older. On the study overall, not on this receptor specifically: There was a strong correlation between observed TCR beta diversity and the percentage of naive T cells measured by flow cytometry. Estimates of total diversity based on one million sequenced T cells were regarded as lower bounds and as underestimates. Bulk unsorted PBMC profiling prevented conclusive comparison of naive and antigen-experienced compartments. Observed TCR beta diversity per million T cells fell roughly linearly with age, and a significant reduction was already apparent by age around 40. The CMV infection status of donors was not known, potentially confounding age-related changes in expanded clonotypes. Compared with the aged group, the long-lived group had more naive CD4+ T cells, fewer expanded clones and increased TCR diversity, suggesting age selection.

The cysteine opens and the phenylalanine closes a CDR3 of 13 amino acids. Of all the DNA, just the CDR3 is kept, 39 bases in frame from base 1. CDR1 SQVTM and CDR2 ANQGSEA were looked up in the germline V gene. V drops 5 bases and J drops 7 bases, leaving 14 bases in between. The chain uses TRBV29-1 and TRBJ1-4; a confident D gene designation cannot be given. The sample consisted of blood. The source of this sequence is a woman between 25 and 40 years old in good health. The CDR3 amino acid sequence is: CSVSQRLTEKLFF. The nucleotides read TGCAGCGTTTCCCAACGTCTAACTGAAAAACTGTTTTTT.